This T cell receptor beta chain was observed in a study of cytomegalovirus exposure and HLA in healthy donors. This CDR3 contains 15 residues. The V segment lost 6 bases and the J segment 8 bases; nucleotides outside the gene matches: 11. Germline CDR1 SGHVS, CDR2 FQNEAQ. Assay used: immunoSEQ multiplex PCR; TCRdb lists only in-frame clones, some missing. The sample has a few hundred thousand clones, roughly 90% seen once. V gene TRBV7-8 combines with J gene TRBJ2-2; 8 bases are a match to TRBD2. The sequence was collected from a woman aged 18-30 years in good health and CMV-seronegative. Sequences were obtained from PBMCs. The CDR3 sequence: CASRPTRGGGGELFF. The CDR3 bases are TGTGCCAGCAGGCCCACCCGGGGGGGCGGAGGGGAGCTGTTTTTT.